Listed here are 9 T cell receptor beta chains from one sample, sequenced in a study of blood T cell repertoires in COVID-19. TCRdb keeps only in-frame clones here, not all; method: immunoSEQ multiplex PCR. The sample has about 210,000 clones; more than 70% are singletons. Sample: PBMCs or T cells enriched from blood (not recorded which). These receptors all stem from a woman in her 40s with acute COVID-19.

This clone was counted a single time. The chain employs TRBV9 and TRBJ2-3, with 7 bases fitting TRBD2. The CDR3 is 14 amino acids. In germline, CDR1 is SGDLS, CDR2 YYNGEE. V lost 4 bases, J lost 5 bases, and 7 bases stayed unmatched. CDR3 in DNA: TGTGCCAGCAGCCTGGCGGGGAGGGTAGATACGCAGTATTTT. Protein sequence: CASSLAGRVDTQYF.

The chain uses TRBV5-1 and TRBJ1-5; D is undetermined. Deletions cut 2 bases from V and 4 bases from J, with 13 bases between. The CDR3 contains 15 residues. CDR1 is SGHRS and CDR2 is YFSETQ in the germline V gene. The CDR3 here is CASSFTGKENQPQHF. The CDR3, as DNA: TGCGCCAGCAGCTTCACGGGGAAAGAGAATCAGCCCCAGCATTTT. Full variable domain (rest looked up from reference TRBV5-1 and TRBJ1-5): KAGVTQTPRYLIKTRGQQVTLSCSPISGHRSVSWYQQTPGQGLQFLFEYFSETQRNKGNFPGRFSGRQFSNSRSEMNVSTLELGDSALYLCASSFTGKENQPQHFGDGTRLSIL.

The chain joins TRBV5-1 to TRBJ2-2; tentative D call: TRBD2 (5 bases). Looked up from germline, CDR1 is SGHRS and CDR2 is YFSETQ. V was clipped by 4 bases and J by 0 bases, with 10 bases between them. There are 15 residues in the CDR3. CDR3 protein: CASSPGVSNTGELFF. For the CDR3, the DNA is TGCGCCAGCAGCCCCGGGGTATCGAACACCGGGGAGCTGTTTTTT.

The rearrangement joins TRBV10-1 to TRBJ1-1, with 7 bases matching TRBD1. Germline V lookup: CDR1 WNHNN, CDR2 SYGVQD (reference sequence). The CDR3 totals 13 residues. The junction had 4 bases not matched to a gene; V was cut back by 6 bases and J by 3 bases. CDR3 in DNA: TGCGCCAGCAGCCAAACAGGGGACACTGAAGCTTTCTTT. Amino acid sequence: CASSQTGDTEAFF.

The chain employs TRBV19 and TRBJ1-1, with D possibly being TRBD1 (6 bases). CDR1 and CDR2 from the germline V gene are LNHDA and SQIVND (reference sequence). The CDR3 loop spans 14 amino acids. The V end was cut by 5 bases, the J end by 7 bases, with 17 bases between. CDR3 bases: TGTGCCAGTAGTGGTAGGGGGGGGTTAGGTGAAGCTTTCTTT. The encoded protein is CASSGRGGLGEAFF.

V is TRBV2 and J is TRBJ1-1; 7 bases fit TRBD1. Trimming removed 6 bases from V and 11 bases from J; junction bases left unmatched: 9. Germline assignment: CDR1 SNHLY and CDR2 FYNNEI. The CDR3 has 12 residues. For the CDR3, the DNA is TGTGCCAGCAGCTTGGACAGGATCATCGCTTTCTTT. This encodes CASSLDRIIAFF.

This clone is a singleton in its sample. This chain connects TRBV27 to TRBJ1-4; D possibly corresponds to TRBD1 (6 bases). The CDR3 sequence is 16 residues long. V lost 2 bases and J lost 4, with 14 bases in between. Germline values: CDR1 MNHEY, CDR2 SMNVEV (reference sequence). In DNA form, the CDR3 reads TGTGCCAGCAGTTTAGATCGATTAGGGGGTAATGAAAAACTGTTTTTT. This encodes CASSLDRLGGNEKLFF.

The gene calls are TRBV4-1 and TRBJ1-1; no clear D gene. Germline V gene lookup returns CDR1 MGHRA and CDR2 YSYEKL. V was cut by 0 bases and J by 10 bases, with 15 bases left in between. The CDR3 totals 14 residues. CDR3 amino acids: CASSQEAQPGSAFF. The CDR3 DNA follows: TGCGCCAGCAGCCAAGAAGCACAGCCTGGGTCAGCTTTCTTT.

V usage is TRBV10-1 and J usage is TRBJ2-1, with TRBD2 identical over 9 bases. This CDR3 region has 14 residues. Germline values: CDR1 WNHNN, CDR2 SYGVQD (reference sequence). J lost 12 bases, V lost 6 bases, and 12 bases had no gene match. The CDR3 loop reads CASSVAGEPLGQFF. CDR3 in DNA: TGCGCCAGCAGCGTAGCGGGAGAGCCCCTAGGGCAGTTCTTC.